This section outlines one T cell receptor beta chain sequence together with its context. Original methodology: Amplification of reference gene primers was used by the study to estimate nucleated cell counts. The method was immunoSEQ multiplex PCR; TCRdb's version includes in-frame clones alone and lacks a portion of them. The V and J calls and clone size were taken over from that table, and D and trimming were inferred from the DNA. In the table there are over 150,000 clones, about 82% of which are singletons. This specimen comes from a study of blood T cell repertoires in COVID-19. Study-level information: The United States, Italy and Spain were the sources of the acute and convalescent COVID-19 samples. PBMCs, B-cell-depleted T cells, or T cells provided the cDNA or gDNA that made up the material.

Sequencing was performed on peripheral blood. The sequence came from a man aged 45 to 65 with active or convalescent COVID-19.

CDR3 sequence (DNA): TGCGCCAGCAGCCCGGGACAAACCGGAGAAAAACTGTTTTTT. The encoded protein is CASSPGQTGEKLFF. J is TRBJ1-4 and V is TRBV4-3; tentative D call: TRBD1 (6 bases). CDR3 size: 14 residues. Per the germline V gene, CDR1 is LGHNA and CDR2 is YSLEER. V shed 4 bases and J shed 8 bases, with 14 bases lying between them.